Presented here are 20 T cell receptor beta chains from one specimen sequenced in a study of shared clonotypes between healthy human individuals. Sequenced by immunoSEQ multiplex PCR; TCRdb stores in-frame clones only, minus some. This sample carries about 480,000 clones, nearly 80% of them seen once, and the ten largest clones take approximately 12%. Source material: PBMCs. The source of these receptors is a middle-aged woman in good health. Some clones in this sample may be carry-over from other donors' samples.

The chain combines TRBV2 with TRBJ2-2, with D possibly being TRBD2 (6 bases). CDR1 is SNHLY and CDR2 is FYNNEI in the germline V gene. The V gene lost 4 bases and the J gene lost 6 bases, with 18 bases spanning the gap. This CDR3 comprises 16 residues. In DNA, the CDR3 is TGTGCCAGCAGTGTCGACAGACTAGGTCTGGCCGGGGAGCTGTTTTTT. This sequence encodes CASSVDRLGLAGELFF.

The chain carries TRBV10-1 and TRBJ1-5; D is uncertain. The CDR3 consists of 14 residues. CDR1 is WNHNN and CDR2 is SYGVQD in the germline V gene (reference sequence). Trimming cost V 7 bases and J 0 bases, with 10 bases left between them. The CDR3 spells CASNCGDSNQPQHF. CDR3 nucleotide sequence: TGCGCCAGCAATTGTGGGGATAGCAATCAGCCCCAGCATTTT.

The chain joins TRBV5-4 to TRBJ2-7; 10 bases match TRBD1. This CDR3 has 16 residues. Trimming took 3 bases from V and 7 from J; bases not matched to a gene: 13. Germline assignment: CDR1 SGHNT and CDR2 YYREEE (reference sequence). CDR3 nucleotides: TGTGCCAGCAGCTCCGGACGGGACAGGGGCTTGCAGGAGCAGTACTTC. It encodes CASSSGRDRGLQEQYF. The complete variable domain, with remaining parts taken from reference TRBV5-4 and TRBJ2-7, reads ETGVTQSPTHLIKTRGQQVTLRCSSQSGHNTVSWYQQALGQGPQFIFQYYREEENGRGNFPPRFSGLQFPNYSSELNVNALELDDSALYLCASSSGRDRGLQEQYFGPGTRLTVT.

CDR3: CASSSPTSGIPYEQYF. For the CDR3, the DNA is TGTGCCAGTAGTTCACCGACTAGCGGGATCCCCTACGAGCAGTACTTC. This chain uses TRBV19 with TRBJ2-7, with TRBD2 matching over 11 bases. V trimming: 5 bases; J trimming: 2 bases; junction bases outside the gene matches: 8. The CDR3 is 16 amino acids. From germline, CDR1 is LNHDA and CDR2 SQIVND (reference sequence). Full variable domain (outside the CDR3, taken from reference TRBV19 and TRBJ2-7): DGGITQSPKYLFRKEGQNVTLSCEQNLNHDAMYWYRQDPGQGLRLIYYSQIVNDFQKGDIAEGYSVSREKKESFPLTVTSAQKNPTAFYLCASSSPTSGIPYEQYFGPGTRLTVT.

About this clone itself: A read error may produce the germline difference seen at one junction end. The chain carries TRBV6-5 and TRBJ1-2, with TRBD1 identical over 11 bases. CDR1 and CDR2 (germline): MNHEY, SVGAGI. The CDR3 runs 15 residues. CDR3 amino acids: CASRYWTGGGYGYTF. The CDR3 DNA is TGTGCCAGCAGATACTGGACAGGGGGCGGCTATGGCTACACCTTC.

V and J are TRBV29-1 and TRBJ1-2; possible D gene TRBD1, 6 bases. Trimming left V 1 base short and J 4 bases short, with 7 bases between. CDR1 SQVTM and CDR2 ANQGSEA come from the germline V gene. The CDR3 is 12 residues long. The CDR3 coding sequence is TGCAGCGTTGAAGTGGGGGCCTATGGCTACACCTTC. It codes for CSVEVGAYGYTF.

The chain has TRBV2 and TRBJ2-7; 7 bases fit TRBD2. Germline V gives CDR1 SNHLY, CDR2 FYNNEI. The CDR3 length is 14 residues. The J segment lost 3 bases and the V segment lost 7 bases, leaving 9 bases of the junction unmatched. In DNA, the CDR3 is TGTGCCAGCACCTTAGACGGGAGGCGCTACGAGCAGTACTTC. It yields the protein CASTLDGRRYEQYF.

The chain combines TRBV28 with TRBJ2-2; no reliable D call. The CDR3 is 13 residues long. Germline V lookup: CDR1 MDHEN, CDR2 SYDVKM. V gave up 4 bases and J gave up 9 bases, with 12 bases separating them. The CDR3 DNA sequence: TGTGCCAGCAGTTCAGGAGTGCTTTGGGAGCTGTTTTTT. The encoded protein is CASSSGVLWELFF.

The chain is built from TRBV28 and TRBJ2-2; D is undetermined. The CDR3 consists of 12 residues. The germline gives CDR1 MDHEN, CDR2 SYDVKM. Trimming left V 6 bases short and J 1 base short, with 3 bases between. CDR3: CASRQNTGELFF. Here the CDR3 DNA reads TGTGCCAGCAGGCAGAACACCGGGGAGCTGTTTTTT.

CDR3 coding DNA: TGTGCCAGCAGCCAAGAAATGGCGGAACTCACAGATACGCAGTATTTT. Amino acids: CASSQEMAELTDTQYF. The V call is TRBV4-2, the J call TRBJ2-3; D is unresolved. Trimming shortened V by 0 bases and J by 2 bases, and 12 bases separated the two germline ends. The CDR3 totals 16 residues. Germline V CDR1 and CDR2: LGHNA, YNFKEQ.

The chain couples TRBV28 to TRBJ2-7; no reliable D call. CDR3 length: 12 amino acids. Deletions cut 5 bases from V and 6 bases from J, with 11 bases between. Germline V gene lookup returns CDR1 MDHEN and CDR2 SYDVKM. The CDR3 here is CASSPFTTEQYF. DNA for the CDR3: TGTGCCAGCAGTCCCTTTACTACCGAGCAGTACTTC. The full variable domain, its missing parts supplied by reference TRBV28 and TRBJ2-7, is DVKVTQSSRYLVKRTGEKVFLECVQDMDHENMFWYRQDPGLGLRLIYFSYDVKMKEKGDIPEGYSVSREKKERFSLILESASTNQTSMYLCASSPFTTEQYFGPGTRLTVT.

The rearrangement uses TRBV4-3 and TRBJ1-2; possible D gene TRBD1, 5 bases. Germline V gene sequence: CDR1 LGHNA, CDR2 YSLEER. The CDR3 extends over 13 amino acids. V gave up 1 base and J gave up 8 bases, with 11 bases separating them. CDR3 coding DNA: TGCGCCAGCAGCCAAGTGCAGGGCGGCGGCTACACCTTC. The encoded protein is CASSQVQGGGYTF.

The chain carries TRBV28 and TRBJ2-5, with TRBD2 matching 14 bases. V lost 6 bases, J lost 7 bases, and 4 bases stayed unmatched. CDR3 length: 14 amino acids. Germline assignment: CDR1 MDHEN and CDR2 SYDVKM. The CDR3 sequence is CASRKTSGRATQYF. The CDR3 DNA is TGTGCCAGCAGGAAGACTAGCGGGAGGGCGACCCAGTACTTC.

The gene calls are TRBV6-5 and TRBJ2-7; 8 bases are shared with TRBD1. The ends lost 5 bases at V and 1 base at J; junction bases unmatched: 4. Germline CDR1 reads MNHEY; CDR2 reads SVGAGI. The CDR3 length is 14 residues. CDR3 DNA sequence: TGTGCCAGCAGTCTCCGGACAGGGTCCTACGAGCAGTACTTC. It translates to CASSLRTGSYEQYF.

This chain connects TRBV13 to TRBJ1-3, with 8 bases aligning to TRBD1. CDR1 PRHDT and CDR2 FYEKMQ come from the germline V gene (reference sequence). The length of the CDR3 is 14 residues. V gave up 4 bases and J gave up 4 bases; unmatched junction bases: 3. CDR3 amino acids: CASSSTGVGNTIYF. Here the CDR3 DNA reads TGTGCCAGCAGCTCGACAGGGGTCGGAAACACCATATATTTT.

J is TRBJ1-5 and V is TRBV4-1; D gene uncertain. V gave up 1 base and J gave up 8 bases, with 12 bases separating them. The CDR3 extends over 14 amino acids. Looked up from germline, CDR1 is MGHRA and CDR2 is YSYEKL. As DNA, the CDR3 is TGCGCCAGCAGCCAAGTGGTGGCATGGGAGCCCCAGCATTTT. Translation gives CASSQVVAWEPQHF.

The chain recombines TRBV28 with TRBJ2-7; weak D call: TRBD2 (5 bases). Germline CDR1 MDHEN, CDR2 SYDVKM. V lost 7 bases to trimming and J lost 6 bases, with 19 bases between them. The CDR3 has 14 residues. CDR3 DNA: TGTGCCAGCAAAATTCGGGGAGCCAGGCGCGAGCAGTACTTC. This codes for CASKIRGARREQYF.

This clone was observed a few times. The genes are TRBV27 and TRBJ2-7; the match to TRBD2 covers 13 bases. Per the germline V gene, CDR1 is MNHEY and CDR2 is SMNVEV (reference sequence). This CDR3 spans 16 amino acids. V lost 4 bases and J lost 3; bases outside the gene matches: 6. CDR3 residues: CASSSQWTSGSYEQYF. CDR3 nucleotides: TGTGCCAGCAGTTCACAGTGGACTAGCGGGAGCTACGAGCAGTACTTC.

The chain uses TRBV9 and TRBJ1-4; no reliable D call. V was trimmed by 0 bases and J by 7 bases, leaving 13 bases between them. Germline V lookup: CDR1 SGDLS, CDR2 YYNGEE. This CDR3 is 15 amino acids long. CDR3 coding DNA: TGTGCCAGCAGCGTAGGACCCCAGTCGGGTGAAAAACTGTTTTTT. The encoded protein is CASSVGPQSGEKLFF. Filled out from reference TRBV9 and TRBJ1-4, the complete variable domain reads DSGVTQTPKHLITATGQRVTLRCSPRSGDLSVYWYQQSLDQGLQFLIQYYNGEERAKGNILERFSAQQFPDLHSELNLSSLELGDSALYFCASSVGPQSGEKLFFGSGTQLSVL.

At least ten counts were recorded for this clone. This sequence joins TRBV18 and TRBJ2-1, with 7 bases lining up with TRBD2. The CDR3 runs to 14 residues. The germline CDR1 and CDR2 sequences are KGHSH and LQKENI. The V and J ends lost 1 base and 9 bases, in that order; junction bases with no gene match: 6. The CDR3 DNA reads TGTGCCAGCTCACCACAGACTAGCCCATCTGAGCAGTTCTTC. Residues: CASSPQTSPSEQFF.